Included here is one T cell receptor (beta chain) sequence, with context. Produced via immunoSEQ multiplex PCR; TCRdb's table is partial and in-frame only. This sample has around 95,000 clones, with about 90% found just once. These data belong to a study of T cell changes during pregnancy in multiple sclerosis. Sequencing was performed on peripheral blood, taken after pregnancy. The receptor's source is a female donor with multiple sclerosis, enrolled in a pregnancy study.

CDR3 bases: TGTGCCAGCAGCTTCACTGGTAGGGGCGGGCAGTTCTTC. It specifies CASSFTGRGGQFF. The chain uses TRBV5-6 and TRBJ2-1; a weak D match, TRBD1 (5 bases). CDR3 size: 13 residues. Trimming shortened V by 2 bases and J by 12 bases, and 15 bases separated the two germline ends. The germline CDR1 and CDR2 sequences are SGHDT and YYEEEE.